These 3 T cell receptor beta chains were sequenced from one sample in a study of liver allograft versus peripheral blood T cells. Study overall: Transplanted-liver T cell receptor repertoires were compared with recipients' peripheral blood repertoires.

TCRdb called the reads again in MiXCR, with one record for every CDR3 protein. Among approximately 16,000 distinct CDR3 sequences listed, more than 20% were seen once. Receptor source: a human patient who had a liver transplant. Some T cells may be the graft donor's.

This chain connects TRBV12-3 or TRBV12-4 to TRBJ2-5, with TRBD1 identical over 8 bases. There are 16 residues in the CDR3. Losses at the gene ends were 5 bases for V and 2 bases for J; bases not matched to a gene: 10. This chain's CDR3 is CASSRPGTGVQETQYF. CDR3 DNA: TGTGCCAGCAGTCGTCCCGGGACAGGAGTGCAAGAGACCCAGTACTTC.

The V gene is TRBV20-1, the J gene TRBJ2-3; D remains unclear. The CDR3 has 14 residues. The germline gives CDR1 DFQATT, CDR2 SNEGSKA (reference sequence). V lost 2 bases and J 1 base, leaving 10 bases between the germline ends. The CDR3 region is CSARNSGGTDTQYF. Written as DNA, the CDR3 is TGCAGTGCTAGAAATTCTGGGGGCACAGATACGCAGTATTTT.

By sample fraction, this clonotype is medium-sized. The chain carries TRBV27 and TRBJ1-2, with D possibly TRBD1 on 6 matching bases. Between the trimmed V and J ends, which lost 3 bases and 4 bases, there was a span of 12 bases. Germline assignment: CDR1 MNHEY and CDR2 SMNVEV (reference sequence). This CDR3 region has 14 residues. CDR3 DNA: TGTGCCAGCAGTTTGAAGGGGGAGGGCTATGGCTACACCTTC. This encodes CASSLKGEGYGYTF.